This record concerns one T cell receptor (beta chain) sequence. Its antigen is undetermined. Per sorted-subset replicate PCR, input was 150 to 250 ng DNA, representing tens of thousands of T cell genomes. Assay: immunoSEQ multiplex PCR; the TCRdb copy retains only in-frame clones and omits some. Seen here are about 800,000 clones, roughly 96% observed once, and the top ten hold around 0.25%. The ends were cut back, 3 bases at V and 5 bases at J, with 7 bases in the middle. CDR1 SEHNR and CDR2 FQNEAQ come from the germline V gene (reference sequence). This CDR3 spans 13 amino acids. This entry is derived from a study of shared clonotypes between healthy human individuals. About the study: For every donor, three CD4 naive, three CD4 memory, two CD8 naive and one CD8 memory plates were used. Study findings and constraints: Limited genetic and exposure-history diversity came from having few donors.

In the naive CD8 group, cells lacked CD45RO and were positively selected for CCR7, so terminally differentiated effector memory CD45RA+ cells were left out. Sequencing was carried out using naive CD8+ T cells sorted from blood. V and J are TRBV7-9 and TRBJ2-2; D unclear. This receptor was obtained from a man aged 30-40 years in good health. CDR3 residues: CASSFSETGELFF. CDR3 nucleotides: TGTGCCAGCAGCTTTTCTGAGACCGGGGAGCTGTTTTTT.